The rows below give T cell receptor beta chains drawn from one sample of a study of cytomegalovirus exposure and HLA in healthy donors. Method: immunoSEQ multiplex PCR; TCRdb's copy keeps in-frame clones and lacks some. This repertoire shows some 98,000 clones, roughly 87% found once; its top ten account for 6.3%. Sequencing input: PBMCs. Receptors were obtained from a man aged 18-30 years in good health and CMV-seropositive. The CDR3 runs from the conserved cysteine through the conserved F or W. D genes are given only for firm matches. Size values are once, few and many counts, or a class for expanded clones, and some rows have none.

d_call clone_size j_call v_call cdr3_nt cdr3_aa
NA NA TRBJ2-1 TRBV27 TGTGCCAGCAGTTCCAAGGGGTATGGGCACAATGAGCAGTTCTTC CASSSKGYGHNEQFF
NA NA TRBJ1-1 TRBV7-2 TGTGCCAGCAGCTTAGCTGAGGGTTTATACACTGAAGCTTTCTTT CASSLAEGLYTEAFF
TRBD2 NA TRBJ2-3 TRBV5-4 TGTGCCAGCAGCAGCGGGGGGGCGCATACGCAGTATTTT CASSSGGAHTQYF
NA NA TRBJ2-3 TRBV4-3 TGCGCCAGCAGCCAAGAGGTAACGGGGGTCACAGATACGCAGTATTTT CASSQEVTGVTDTQYF
TRBD1 NA TRBJ2-3 TRBV5-4 TGTGCCAGCAGCTTGGTGGACAGGGTCACAGATACGCAGTATTTT CASSLVDRVTDTQYF
NA NA TRBJ2-1 TRBV4-3 TGCGCCAGCAGCCAGGGGGAGCGGGTCTCCTACAATGAGCAGTTCTTC CASSQGERVSYNEQFF
TRBD2 once TRBJ2-1 TRBV25-1 TGTGCCAGCAGGGGGGCGGGGGGCTCCTACAATGAGCAGTTCTTC CASRGAGGSYNEQFF
NA NA TRBJ2-7 TRBV28 TGTGCCAGCAGTCAGATCTACGAGCAGTACTTC CASSQIYEQYF
TRBD1 once TRBJ1-1 TRBV5-4 TGTGCCTACGAGAGACAGGGGAACACTGAAGCTTTCTTT CAYERQGNTEAFF
NA NA TRBJ2-6 TRBV11-2 TGTGCCAGCAGCTTATCCTGGGCGAACTCTGGGGCCAACGTCCTGACTTTC CASSLSWANSGANVLTF
TRBD2 NA TRBJ2-2 TRBV7-2 TGTGCCAGCAGCCTCGGGACTAGCGGGGGGGGGACGCGAACCGGGGAGCTGTTTTTT CASSLGTSGGGTRTGELFF
NA NA TRBJ1-5 TRBV6-4 TGTGCCAGCCCAGTCGGGACGATACCACCCCAAGGGGGTCAGCCCCAGCATTTT CASPVGTIPPQGGQPQHF
TRBD1 once TRBJ2-2 TRBV19 TGTGCCAGTAGTACCAACAGGGGGGTCCTGTCCGGGGAGCTGTTTTTT CASSTNRGVLSGELFF
NA NA TRBJ2-3 TRBV11-2 TGTGCCAGCAGCTCCCGCAGGTGGCAGCAAAGCACAGATACGCAGTATTTT CASSSRRWQQSTDTQYF